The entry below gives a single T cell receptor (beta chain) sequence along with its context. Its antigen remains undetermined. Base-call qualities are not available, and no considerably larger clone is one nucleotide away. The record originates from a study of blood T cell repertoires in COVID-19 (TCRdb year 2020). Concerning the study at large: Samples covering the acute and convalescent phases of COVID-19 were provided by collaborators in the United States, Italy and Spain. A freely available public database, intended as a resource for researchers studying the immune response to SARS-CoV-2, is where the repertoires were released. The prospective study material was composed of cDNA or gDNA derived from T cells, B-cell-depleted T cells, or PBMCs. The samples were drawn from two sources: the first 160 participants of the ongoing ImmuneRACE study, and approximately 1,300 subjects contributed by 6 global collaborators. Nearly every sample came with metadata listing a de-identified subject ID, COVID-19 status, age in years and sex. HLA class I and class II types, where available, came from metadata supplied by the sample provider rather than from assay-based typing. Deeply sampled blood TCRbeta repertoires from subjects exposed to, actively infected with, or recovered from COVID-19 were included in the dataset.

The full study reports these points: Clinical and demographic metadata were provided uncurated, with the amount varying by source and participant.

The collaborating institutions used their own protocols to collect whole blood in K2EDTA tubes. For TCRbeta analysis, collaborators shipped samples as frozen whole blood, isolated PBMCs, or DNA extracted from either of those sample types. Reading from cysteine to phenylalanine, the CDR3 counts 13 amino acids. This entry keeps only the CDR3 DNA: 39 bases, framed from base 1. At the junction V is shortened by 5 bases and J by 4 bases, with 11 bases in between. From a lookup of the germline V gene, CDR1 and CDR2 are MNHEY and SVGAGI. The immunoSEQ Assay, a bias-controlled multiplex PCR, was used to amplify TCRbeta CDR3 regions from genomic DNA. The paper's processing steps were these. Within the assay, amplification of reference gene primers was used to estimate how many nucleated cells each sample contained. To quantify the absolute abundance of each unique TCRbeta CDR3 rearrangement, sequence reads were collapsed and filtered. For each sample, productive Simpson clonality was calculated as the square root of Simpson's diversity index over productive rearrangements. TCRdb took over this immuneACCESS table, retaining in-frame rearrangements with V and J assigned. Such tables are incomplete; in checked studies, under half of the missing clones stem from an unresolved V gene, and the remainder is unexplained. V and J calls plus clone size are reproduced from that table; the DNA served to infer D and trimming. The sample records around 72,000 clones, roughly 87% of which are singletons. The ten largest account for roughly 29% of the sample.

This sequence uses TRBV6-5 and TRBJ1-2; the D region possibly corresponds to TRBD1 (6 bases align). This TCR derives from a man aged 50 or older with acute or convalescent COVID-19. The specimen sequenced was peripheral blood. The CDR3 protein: CASSRDTFYGYTF. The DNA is TGTGCCAGCAGTAGGGACACCTTCTATGGCTACACCTTC.